A selection of T cell receptor beta chains follows, all from one sample in a study of blood T cell repertoires in COVID-19. Measured with immunoSEQ multiplex PCR; TCRdb has only the in-frame clones, and not every one. The sample lists approximately 20,000 clones; approximately 83% were seen once. What was sequenced was peripheral blood. The receptor source for this set is a human donor in a cohort sampled during active COVID-19. Both conserved end residues are part of each CDR3. A D gene is named only where the DNA matches it firmly. A row's size may be missing; if present it is once, few, many or a size class.

J,size,V,D,DNA,CDR3
TRBJ1-2,NA,TRBV6-5,NA,TGTGCCAGCACCTCCACAGGGAACGGCTACACCTTC,CASTSTGNGYTF
TRBJ2-5,NA,TRBV3-1/TRBV3-2,NA,TGTGCCAGCAGCCAGAGGCAAGAGACCCAGTACTTC,CASSQRQETQYF
TRBJ1-1,NA,TRBV9,TRBD1,TGTGCCAGCAGCGGACAGGGGGCGCAGGACACTGAAGCTTTCTTT,CASSGQGAQDTEAFF
TRBJ2-7,NA,TRBV7-3,TRBD2,TGTGCCAGCAGCTTAACGGGGGGCGGGAGGCCACCCTACGAGCAGTACTTC,CASSLTGGGRPPYEQYF
TRBJ2-7,NA,TRBV5-5,TRBD1,TGTGCCAGCAGCCCACCGGGACAGGGGGCGCTTGAGCAGTACTTC,CASSPPGQGALEQYF
TRBJ1-5,NA,TRBV29-1,NA,TGCAGCGTTGAACAGGGGTCAGGTCAGCCCCAGCATTTT,CSVEQGSGQPQHF
TRBJ2-2,NA,TRBV28,TRBD1,TGTGCCAGCATCGGACAGGGGAATGCCGGGGAGCTGTTTTTT,CASIGQGNAGELFF
TRBJ1-1,NA,TRBV13,NA,TGTGCCAGCAGCTTGGGGGGTACGAACACTGAAGCTTTCTTT,CASSLGGTNTEAFF
TRBJ2-1,few,TRBV6-4,TRBD2,TGTGCCAGCAGTGACTCATCCACGGGGCGGGAGGGTAGCAATGAGCAGTTCTTC,CASSDSSTGREGSNEQFF
TRBJ2-3,NA,TRBV9,TRBD2,TGTGCCAGCAGCGCCACCCCGGGGGGGCGCACAGATACGCAGTATTTT,CASSATPGGRTDTQYF
TRBJ2-2,once,TRBV2,NA,TGTGCCAGCAAAAGGGAGGAGGGTGCCGGGGAGCTGTTTTTT,CASKREEGAGELFF
TRBJ2-5,NA,TRBV11-2,NA,TGTGCCAGCAGCGGGGCTTTAGGGCAAGAGACCCAGTACTTC,CASSGALGQETQYF
TRBJ2-5,NA,TRBV12-5,TRBD2,TGTGCTAGTGGTTTGGGACGGGGAAGCGGGAGTCTTGAGACCCAGTACTTC,CASGLGRGSGSLETQYF
TRBJ2-1,NA,TRBV7-7,NA,TGTGCTAGCAGCTTAGAGACTTCCAATGAGCAGTTCTTC,CASSLETSNEQFF
TRBJ2-1,NA,TRBV6-4,TRBD2,TGTGCCAGCAGCGTAGCGGGAGGGCAACACAATGAGCAGTTCTTC,CASSVAGGQHNEQFF
TRBJ1-4,NA,TRBV4-3,TRBD1,TGCGCCAGCAGCCGAAGATCTGGGACAGCCAATGAAAAACTGTTTTTT,CASSRRSGTANEKLFF
TRBJ2-7,NA,TRBV2,TRBD2,TGTGCCAGCAGTGAAGGGACTAGCGGGTCCTACGAGCAGTACTTC,CASSEGTSGSYEQYF
TRBJ2-1,few,TRBV25-1,NA,TGTGCCAGCAGTGACGCGAGGGAGAACGTCTTC,CASSDARENVF
TRBJ2-1,NA,TRBV5-4,TRBD2,TGTGCCAGCAGCTTATCTCTAGCGGGAGCCGGCGATGAGCAGTTCTTC,CASSLSLAGAGDEQFF
TRBJ2-7,NA,TRBV4-3,NA,TGCGCCAGCAGCCTCCGACTAGATAAGGGCCACTACGAGCAGTACTTC,CASSLRLDKGHYEQYF
TRBJ2-2,NA,TRBV3-1/TRBV3-2,NA,TGTGCCAGCAGCATCGCACGGGACTCATACACCGGGGAGCTGTTTTTT,CASSIARDSYTGELFF
TRBJ2-1,NA,TRBV4-1,NA,TGCGCCAGCAGCCAAGAAAGCGGACAGTACAATGAGCAGTTCTTC,CASSQESGQYNEQFF
TRBJ1-1,NA,TRBV7-2,NA,TGTGCCAGCAGCTTACAGGGAACCCCGAACACTGAAGCTTTCTTT,CASSLQGTPNTEAFF
TRBJ2-3,NA,TRBV5-5,TRBD1,TGTGCCAGCAGCCCTAAGGGGGCTAGTGTTACAGATACGCAGTATTTT,CASSPKGASVTDTQYF
TRBJ2-1,NA,TRBV10-3,TRBD1,TGTGCCATCAGTGCACAGGGGACGGACAATGAGCAGTTCTTC,CAISAQGTDNEQFF
TRBJ1-6,few,TRBV6-1,NA,TGTGCCAGCAGTGAAGCGCGAGTTTCAGGGTTTGATTCACCCCTCCACTTT,CASSEARVSGFDSPLHF
TRBJ2-5,NA,TRBV19,TRBD2,TGTGCCAGTAGTACCGCGGGACTAGCGGGAAAGGAGACCCAGTACTTC,CASSTAGLAGKETQYF
TRBJ2-7,once,TRBV5-1,TRBD1,TGCGCCAGCAGCAACTACAGGGGATACGAGCAGTACTTC,CASSNYRGYEQYF
TRBJ2-5,once,TRBV5-1,NA,TGCGCCAGCAGACCAGGGTGGTTGGAGACCCAGTACTTC,CASRPGWLETQYF
TRBJ2-1,NA,TRBV7-2,TRBD2,TGTGCCAGCAGCTTAGCGGGAGGGCCATACAATGAGCAGTTCTTC,CASSLAGGPYNEQFF
TRBJ1-2,NA,TRBV7-2,NA,TGTGCCAGCAGCCCCGGAGACCGACGTGGCTACACCTTC,CASSPGDRRGYTF
TRBJ2-5,NA,TRBV5-4,NA,TGTGCCAGCAGCTTCCGTGGCAGGGATGAGACCCAGTACTTC,CASSFRGRDETQYF
TRBJ2-7,few,TRBV4-3,TRBD2,TGCGCCAGCAGCCAAGCACTAGCGGGAGATAGCAACGAGCAGTACTTC,CASSQALAGDSNEQYF
TRBJ1-3,NA,TRBV4-2,NA,TGTGCCAGCAGCCAAGATGCCGGGGGCTCTGGAAACACCATATATTTT,CASSQDAGGSGNTIYF
TRBJ1-6,NA,TRBV2,NA,TGTGCCACCACCGACAGTTGGGATTCACCCCTCCACTTT,CATTDSWDSPLHF
TRBJ1-2,NA,TRBV7-3,TRBD1,TGTGCCAGCAGCTTAACCGGGACAGGCTCGAATGGCTACACCTTC,CASSLTGTGSNGYTF
TRBJ2-7,NA,TRBV25-1,NA,TGTGCCAGCAGTGAGACTACTTACGAGCAGTACTTC,CASSETTYEQYF
TRBJ1-2,NA,TRBV11-2,TRBD1,TGTGCCAGCAGCTTAGATTGGTGGACAGGGGCGGGAGGCTACACCTTC,CASSLDWWTGAGGYTF
TRBJ2-1,NA,TRBV5-1,NA,TGCGCCAGCAGCTTGTATGGGACTGGCTCCTACAATGAGCAGTTCTTC,CASSLYGTGSYNEQFF
TRBJ2-5,NA,TRBV7-2,TRBD2,TGTGCCAGCAGCTTAGGTGTATCTAGCGGGAGTCTAAAGACCCAGTACTTC,CASSLGVSSGSLKTQYF
TRBJ2-7,NA,TRBV2,NA,TGTGCCAGCGGACCGGGACACCTCTCGCCCTACTTC,CASGPGHLSPYF
TRBJ2-1,NA,TRBV19,TRBD1,TGTGCCAGTAGTATCCGGACAGGGGGCGATCGGAATGAGCAGTTCTTC,CASSIRTGGDRNEQFF
TRBJ1-3,few,TRBV27,NA,TGTGCCAGCAGTTTAAGGGGCCACTCTGGAAACACCATATATTTT,CASSLRGHSGNTIYF
TRBJ2-7,few,TRBV9,TRBD1,TGTGCCAGCAGCGTAGGGCAAGGGACAGGGGTGTACGAGCAGTACTTC,CASSVGQGTGVYEQYF
TRBJ2-5,NA,TRBV28,TRBD2,TGTGCCAGCAGCCAATTTAGCGGGAAAGAGACCCAGTACTTC,CASSQFSGKETQYF
TRBJ2-5,once,TRBV5-1,NA,TGCGCCAGCAGCTTGGATCCCGGGGAAGAGACCCAGTACTTC,CASSLDPGEETQYF
TRBJ2-7,NA,TRBV12-3/TRBV12-4,NA,TGTGCCAGCAGCCCAGGTACAGGGCAGTACTTC,CASSPGTGQYF